This T cell receptor beta chain was recovered during a study of cytomegalovirus exposure and HLA in healthy donors. Points from the study as a whole: Productive status was seen about 87% or about 30% of the time for most TCR beta V segments in an earlier analysis. No immune exposure information besides CMV serostatus was available.

Primers: 60 Vbeta forward and 13 Jbeta reverse. Sequencing was performed with immunoSEQ multiplex PCR; in TCRdb, only in-frame clones are kept and a portion is missing. The sample has under 200,000 clones, 82% seen once. Donors consisted of healthy bone marrow donors. About this clone itself: Its antigen is as yet unknown.

The TCR originated in a girl between 10 and 17 years old in good health and CMV-seropositive. The sequencing input was PBMCs.

CDR3 region: CAWRTGANTGELFF. The CDR3 coding sequence is TGTGCCTGGAGGACAGGGGCGAACACCGGGGAGCTGTTTTTT. This chain uses TRBV30 with TRBJ2-2; 8 bases are a match to TRBD1. This CDR3 spans 14 amino acids. Unmatched junction bases numbered 0, after V lost 3 bases and J lost 0 bases. Germline lookup yields CDR1 GTSNPN and CDR2 SVGIG (reference sequence).